The text below deals with one T cell receptor (beta chain). The clone's antigen remains unknown. One base away there is no much larger clone; base qualities are not given. This specimen comes from a study of shared clonotypes between healthy human individuals (dated by TCRdb to 2018 to 2020). Looking at the study overall: The cohort included three men and a couple of women between 18 and 49 years of age. Different laboratories and diverse techniques were used to prepare libraries and sequence TCR repertoires, to increase sequencing depth and limit assay-specific biases. Per donor, three plates each were used for CD4 naive and CD4 memory, two for CD8 naive, and one for CD8 memory. Between about 0.85 and 9.5 billion PBMCs per donor were obtained by leukapheresis. To estimate repertoire size and how much clonotypes are shared between individuals, the study performed deep sequencing of blood TCR repertoires from a few healthy adults. Overall study outcomes, separate from this receptor: Rarefaction of sorted-subset datasets indicated incomplete sequencing despite the large sequencing depth. Sampling was limited to blood, and TCR repertoires in tissue likely differ from TCR repertoires in blood. The small number of donors limited the genetic and exposure-history diversity represented. About 5% of naive CD4, roughly 3.6% of naive CD8, 2.3% of memory CD4, and 0.4% of memory CD8 clonotypes were shared across a few donors. Naive subsets generally had larger estimated clonotype richness than memory subsets did. Higher generation probabilities were observed for clonotypes shared by all four sorted-subset donors than for non-shared clonotypes. Pairwise subsampling led to the expectation that sequencing depth would affect the degree of clonotype sharing among donors.

Using the deep immunoSEQ assay, TCR CDR3 regions were amplified from genomic DNA by multiplex PCR. Extracted genomic DNA from each cell subset was distributed evenly across all wells of several immunoSEQ 96-well plates, and each plate was treated as a replicate. For sorted subsets, each replicate PCR was loaded with roughly 0.2 ug genomic DNA, equivalent to approximately 33,000 T cell genomes. Purified libraries were quantified with a Qubit 3.0 fluorometer, sized on a Bioanalyzer 2100, and re-quantified with the KAPA Library Quantification kit. A separate single-read 150-cycle Illumina NextSeq 550 flow cell was used to sequence each immunoSEQ 96-well plate. As for the authors' bioinformatics: Because the immunoSEQ output included only junctional sequences and no quality scores, the filtering could not be the same as the filtering used for full-length reads. To assign V/J genes and CDR3, sequences were annotated against IMGT germline references using PyIR, a Python wrapper for IgBLAST v1.9. Reads were filtered out if the reads had weak V/J assignments (E-value above 1e-6), no CDR3, stop codons, out-of-frame junctions, or ambiguous translated residues. V3J clonotypes were defined as sequences sharing an identical inferred V gene, J gene, and CDR3 amino acid sequence. Percentage overlap between repertoires was calculated by dividing the number of shared unique clonotypes by the size of the smaller repertoire. RTK rarefaction, the Chao1 estimator, and Recon v2.1 estimates of unobserved clonotypes were used to assess repertoire richness. Generation probabilities for all TCRbeta clonotypes obtained by the gDNA method from four donors were computed using OLGA. TCRdb took this table from immuneACCESS and kept in-frame rearrangements with V and J called. Such tables lack part of the clones; where checked against another copy, unresolved V genes explain under half of the gap, and the rest is unexplained. Clonal size and the V and J genes are those of that table, whereas D and trimming came from the DNA. Here the sample has about 2.4 million clones; more than 85% occur a single time. The ten largest make up about 0.39% of the sample.

Healthy HIV-negative adults with no recently reported acute infections or vaccinations were included as donors. Every donor was a Caucasian adult residing in Nashville, Tennessee, USA. Magnetic negative selection was used to enrich CD4+ T cells, after which naive cells were positively selected on CD45RA and the negative fraction became the memory subset. Blood was obtained by leukapheresis, after which PBMCs were separated by Ficoll-Histopaque density gradient centrifugation and cryopreserved in liquid nitrogen vapor phase. Analytical flow cytometry was used to check the purity and quantity of each magnetically sorted T cell population. Each sorted fraction had its genomic DNA isolated and then quantified by UV absorbance on a Nanodrop 2000c. Trimming costs V 7 bases and J 2 bases, and their ends lie 9 bases apart. The germline V gene (reference sequence) gives CDR1 as DFQATT and CDR2 as SNEGSKA. Its CDR3 holds 11 amino acids, cysteine through phenylalanine. This entry keeps only the CDR3 DNA: 33 bases, framed from base 1.

The sequence links TRBV20-1 to TRBJ2-7, with the D gene not clear enough to name. The sequence came from a man younger than 30 in good health. Some clones in this sample may be carry-over from other donors' samples. Sequenced sample: naive CD4+ T cells from PBMCs. The cell subset or site label of this sample denotes: CD45RA+ positively selected. The base sequence is TGCAGTGTCGTTGGAACCTACGAGCAGTACTTC. Its protein product is CSVVGTYEQYF.